This T cell receptor (beta chain) was retrieved from a study of cytomegalovirus exposure and HLA in healthy donors. Study findings and constraints: When analyzed later, a missense DCLRE1C variant was found to be linked to TCR beta V- and J-gene trimming. TCR beta sequences reportedly predicted the HLA-A and HLA-B alleles of most subjects accurately.

Germline assignment: CDR1 SGHDN and CDR2 FVKESK. The CDR3 loop spans 16 amino acids. After removal of 5 bases from V and 4 bases from J, the junction contained 6 bases not matched to a gene. Both 60 Vbeta primers and 13 Jbeta primers went into the PCR. The protocol was immunoSEQ multiplex PCR, while the TCRdb copy is restricted to in-frame clones and leaves out a portion. The table lists tens of thousands of clones, about four fifths of them singletons. To note about this clone: Its antigen remains unknown.

This TCR derives from a male donor in good health and CMV-seropositive. The chain recombines TRBV14 with TRBJ2-1, with 12 bases aligning to TRBD2. The source material was PBMCs. This chain's CDR3 is CASSMTTSGRYNEQFF. The CDR3 nucleotides read TGTGCCAGCAGCATGACAACTAGCGGGAGGTACAATGAGCAGTTCTTC.